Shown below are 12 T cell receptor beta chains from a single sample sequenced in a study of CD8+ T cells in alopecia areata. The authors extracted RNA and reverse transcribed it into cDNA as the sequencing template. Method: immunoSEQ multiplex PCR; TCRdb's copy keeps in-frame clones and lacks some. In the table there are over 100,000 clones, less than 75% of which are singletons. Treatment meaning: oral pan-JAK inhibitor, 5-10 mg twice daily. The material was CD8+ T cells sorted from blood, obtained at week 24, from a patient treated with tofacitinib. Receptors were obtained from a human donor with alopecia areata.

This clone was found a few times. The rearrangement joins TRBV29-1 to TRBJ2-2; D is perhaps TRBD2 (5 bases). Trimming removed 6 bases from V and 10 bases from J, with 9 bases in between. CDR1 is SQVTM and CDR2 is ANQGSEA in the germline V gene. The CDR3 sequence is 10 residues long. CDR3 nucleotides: TGCAGCGTCGCGGGTGAGGAGCTGTTTTTT. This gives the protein CSVAGEELFF.

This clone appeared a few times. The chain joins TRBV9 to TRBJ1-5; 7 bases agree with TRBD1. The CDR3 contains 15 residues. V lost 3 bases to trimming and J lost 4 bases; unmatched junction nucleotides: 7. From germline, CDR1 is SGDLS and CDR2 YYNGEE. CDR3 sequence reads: CASSAEGAVNQPQHF. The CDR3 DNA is TGTGCCAGCAGCGCCGAGGGGGCAGTGAATCAGCCCCAGCATTTT.

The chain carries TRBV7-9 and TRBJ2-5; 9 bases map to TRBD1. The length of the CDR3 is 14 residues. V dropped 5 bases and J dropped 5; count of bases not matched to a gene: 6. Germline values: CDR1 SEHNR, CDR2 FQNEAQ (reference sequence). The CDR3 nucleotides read TGTGCCAGCAGCCCCGGGACAGGGATGGAGACCCAGTACTTC. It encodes CASSPGTGMETQYF.

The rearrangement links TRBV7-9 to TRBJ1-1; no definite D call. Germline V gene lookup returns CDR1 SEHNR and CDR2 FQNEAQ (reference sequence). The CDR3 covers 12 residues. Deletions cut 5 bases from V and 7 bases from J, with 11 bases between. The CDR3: CASSPGSFEAFF. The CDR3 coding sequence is TGTGCCAGCAGCCCTGGGTCCTTTGAAGCTTTCTTT. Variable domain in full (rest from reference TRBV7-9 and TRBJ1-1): DTGVSQNPRHKITKRGQNVTFRCDPISEHNRLYWYRQTLGQGPEFLTYFQNEAQLEKSRLLSDRFSAERPKGSFSTLEIQRTEQGDSAMYLCASSPGSFEAFFGQGTRLTVV.

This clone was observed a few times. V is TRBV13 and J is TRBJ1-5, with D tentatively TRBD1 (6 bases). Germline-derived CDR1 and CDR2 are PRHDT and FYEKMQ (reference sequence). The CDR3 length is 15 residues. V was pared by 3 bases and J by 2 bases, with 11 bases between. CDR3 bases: TGTGCCAGCAGCTTCGGTGCAGGGGGCAATCAGCCCCAGCATTTT. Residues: CASSFGAGGNQPQHF.

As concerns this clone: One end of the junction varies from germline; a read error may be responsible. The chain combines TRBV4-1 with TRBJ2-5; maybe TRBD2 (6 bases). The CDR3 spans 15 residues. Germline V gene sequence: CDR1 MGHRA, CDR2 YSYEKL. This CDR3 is CASSQDRGSQETQYF. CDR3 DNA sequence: TGTGCCAGCAGCCAAGATCGGGGGAGCCAAGAGACCCAGTACTTC.

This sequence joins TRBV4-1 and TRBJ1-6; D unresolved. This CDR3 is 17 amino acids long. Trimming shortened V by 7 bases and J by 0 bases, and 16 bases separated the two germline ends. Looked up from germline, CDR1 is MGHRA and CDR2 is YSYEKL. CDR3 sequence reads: CASKEESLRSYNSPLHF. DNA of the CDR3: TGCGCCAGCAAGGAGGAATCTCTACGCTCCTATAATTCACCCCTCCACTTT.

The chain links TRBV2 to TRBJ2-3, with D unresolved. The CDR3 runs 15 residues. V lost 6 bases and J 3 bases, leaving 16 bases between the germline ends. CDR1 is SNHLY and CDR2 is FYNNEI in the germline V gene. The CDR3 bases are TGTGCCAGCAGCTCCGAAGGGCAAGGTACAGATACGCAGTATTTT. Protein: CASSSEGQGTDTQYF.

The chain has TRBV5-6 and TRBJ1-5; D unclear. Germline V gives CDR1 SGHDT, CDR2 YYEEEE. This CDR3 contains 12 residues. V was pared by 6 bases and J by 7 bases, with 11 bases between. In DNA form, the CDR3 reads TGTGCCAGCACCTCCCACGGGCAGCCCCAGCATTTT. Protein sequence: CASTSHGQPQHF.

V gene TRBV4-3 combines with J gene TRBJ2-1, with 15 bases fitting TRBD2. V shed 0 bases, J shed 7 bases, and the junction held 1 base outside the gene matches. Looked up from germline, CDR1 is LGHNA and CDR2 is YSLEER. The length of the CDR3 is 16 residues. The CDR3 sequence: CASSQDGTSGGNEQFF. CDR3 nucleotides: TGCGCCAGCAGCCAAGATGGGACTAGCGGGGGGAATGAGCAGTTCTTC.

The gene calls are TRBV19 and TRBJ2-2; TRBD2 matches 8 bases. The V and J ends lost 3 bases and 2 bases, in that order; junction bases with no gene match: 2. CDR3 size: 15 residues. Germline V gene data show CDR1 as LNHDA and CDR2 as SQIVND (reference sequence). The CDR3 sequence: CASSIAGGNTGELFF. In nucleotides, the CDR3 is TGTGCCAGTAGTATTGCGGGGGGAAACACCGGGGAGCTGTTTTTT. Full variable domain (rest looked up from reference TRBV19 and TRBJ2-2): DGGITQSPKYLFRKEGQNVTLSCEQNLNHDAMYWYRQDPGQGLRLIYYSQIVNDFQKGDIAEGYSVSREKKESFPLTVTSAQKNPTAFYLCASSIAGGNTGELFFGEGSRLTVL.

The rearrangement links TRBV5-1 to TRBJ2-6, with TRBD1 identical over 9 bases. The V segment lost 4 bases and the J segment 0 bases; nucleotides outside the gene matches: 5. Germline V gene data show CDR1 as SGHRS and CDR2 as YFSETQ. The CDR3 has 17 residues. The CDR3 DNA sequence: TGCGCCAGCAGCGAGCCGGGACAGGGCTCTGGGGCCAACGTCCTGACTTTC. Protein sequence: CASSEPGQGSGANVLTF.